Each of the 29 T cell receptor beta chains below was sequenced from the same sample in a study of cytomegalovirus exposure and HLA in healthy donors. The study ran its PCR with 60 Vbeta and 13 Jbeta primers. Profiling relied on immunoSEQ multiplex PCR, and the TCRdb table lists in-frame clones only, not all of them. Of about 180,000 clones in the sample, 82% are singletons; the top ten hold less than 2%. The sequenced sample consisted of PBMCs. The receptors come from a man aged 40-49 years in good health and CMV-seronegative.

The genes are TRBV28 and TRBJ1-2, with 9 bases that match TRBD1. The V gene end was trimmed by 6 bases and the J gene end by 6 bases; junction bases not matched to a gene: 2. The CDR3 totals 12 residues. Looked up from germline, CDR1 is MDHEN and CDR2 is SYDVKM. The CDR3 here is CASRTGGDGYTF. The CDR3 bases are TGTGCCAGCAGGACAGGGGGGGATGGCTACACCTTC.

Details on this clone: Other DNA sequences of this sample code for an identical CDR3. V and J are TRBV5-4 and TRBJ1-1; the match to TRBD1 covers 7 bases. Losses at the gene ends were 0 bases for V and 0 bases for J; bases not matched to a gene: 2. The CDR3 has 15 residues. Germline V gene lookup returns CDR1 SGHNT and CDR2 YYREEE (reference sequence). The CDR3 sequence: CASSLEGAMNTEAFF. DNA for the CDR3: TGTGCCAGCAGCTTGGAGGGGGCAATGAACACTGAAGCTTTCTTT.

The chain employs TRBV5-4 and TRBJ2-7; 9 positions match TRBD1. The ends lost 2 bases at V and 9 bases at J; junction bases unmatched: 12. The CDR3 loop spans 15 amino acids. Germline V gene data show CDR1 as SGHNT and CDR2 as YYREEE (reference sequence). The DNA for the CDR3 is TGTGCCAGCAGCTTACAGGGGGCTTTTGGGGCGGGGCAGTACTTC. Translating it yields CASSLQGAFGAGQYF.

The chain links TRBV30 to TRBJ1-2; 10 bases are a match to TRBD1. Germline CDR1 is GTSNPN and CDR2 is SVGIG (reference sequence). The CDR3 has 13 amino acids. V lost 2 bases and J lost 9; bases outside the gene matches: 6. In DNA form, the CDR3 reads TGTGCCTGGAGTCGGGACAGGGGAGGGAGCTACACCTTC. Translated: CAWSRDRGGSYTF.

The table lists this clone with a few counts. The CDR3 nucleotides read TGTGCCACACGACTAGCGGGGACCGGGGAGCTGTTTTTT. This gives the protein CATRLAGTGELFF. This chain connects TRBV19 to TRBJ2-2; 11 bases are a match to TRBD2. Unmatched junction bases numbered 3, after V lost 10 bases and J lost 5 bases. The CDR3 contains 13 residues. In germline, CDR1 is LNHDA, CDR2 SQIVND (reference sequence).

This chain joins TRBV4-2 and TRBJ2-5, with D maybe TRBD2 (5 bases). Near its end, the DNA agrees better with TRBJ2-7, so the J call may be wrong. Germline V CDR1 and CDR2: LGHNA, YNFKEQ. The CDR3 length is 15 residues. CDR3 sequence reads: CASSLGKGSSYEQYF. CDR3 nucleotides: TGTGCCAGCAGCCTCGGGAAGGGAAGCTCCTACGAGCAGTACTTC.

The CDR3 bases are TGCGCCAGCAGCTATACCGTAATTGAACAGGGACCTATTAATAGCAATCAGCCCCAGCATTTT. Translating gives CASSYTVIEQGPINSNQPQHF. This chain connects TRBV5-1 to TRBJ1-5; D is possibly TRBD1 (6 bases). The CDR3 consists of 21 residues. The V gene's germline CDR1 is SGHRS and CDR2 YFSETQ. The ends were cut back, 3 bases at V and 0 bases at J, with 28 bases in the middle.

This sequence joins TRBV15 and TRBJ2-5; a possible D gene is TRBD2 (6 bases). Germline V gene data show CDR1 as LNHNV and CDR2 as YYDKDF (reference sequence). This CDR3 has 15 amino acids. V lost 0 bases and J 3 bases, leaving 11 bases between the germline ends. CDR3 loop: CATSRDPGVEETQYF. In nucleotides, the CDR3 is TGTGCCACCAGCAGAGATCCGGGGGTGGAAGAGACCCAGTACTTC.

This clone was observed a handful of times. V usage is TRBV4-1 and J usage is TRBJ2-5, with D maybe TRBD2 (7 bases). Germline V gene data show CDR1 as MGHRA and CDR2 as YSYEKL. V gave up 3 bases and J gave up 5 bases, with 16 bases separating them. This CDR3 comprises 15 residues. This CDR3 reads CASSQRGGPWETQYF. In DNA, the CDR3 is TGCGCCAGCAGCCAGAGGGGGGGGCCATGGGAGACCCAGTACTTC.

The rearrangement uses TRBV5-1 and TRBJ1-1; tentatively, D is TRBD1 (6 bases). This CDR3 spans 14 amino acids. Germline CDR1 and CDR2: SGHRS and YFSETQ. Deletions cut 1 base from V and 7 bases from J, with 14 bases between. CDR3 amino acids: CASSLTVRTDEAFF. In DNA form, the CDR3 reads TGCGCCAGCAGCTTGACCGTCCGGACAGATGAAGCTTTCTTT.

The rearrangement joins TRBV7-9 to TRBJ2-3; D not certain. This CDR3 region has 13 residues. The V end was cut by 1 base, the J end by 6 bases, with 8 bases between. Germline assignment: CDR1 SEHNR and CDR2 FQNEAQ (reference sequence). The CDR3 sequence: CASSLELGDTQYF. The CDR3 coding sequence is TGTGCCAGCAGCTTAGAACTCGGGGATACGCAGTATTTT.

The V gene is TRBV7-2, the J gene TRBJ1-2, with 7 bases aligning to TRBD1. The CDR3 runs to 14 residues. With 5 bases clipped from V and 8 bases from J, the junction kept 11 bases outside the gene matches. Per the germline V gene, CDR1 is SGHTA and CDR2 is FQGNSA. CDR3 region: CASSLGGGLIGYTF. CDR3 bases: TGTGCCAGCAGCCTAGGGGGCGGATTAATCGGCTACACCTTC.

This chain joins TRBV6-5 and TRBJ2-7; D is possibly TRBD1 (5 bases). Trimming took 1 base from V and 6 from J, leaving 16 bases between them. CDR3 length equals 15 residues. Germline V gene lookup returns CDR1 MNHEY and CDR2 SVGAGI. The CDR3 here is CASSYLINQGSEQYF. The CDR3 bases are TGTGCCAGCAGTTACTTAATAAATCAGGGATCCGAGCAGTACTTC.

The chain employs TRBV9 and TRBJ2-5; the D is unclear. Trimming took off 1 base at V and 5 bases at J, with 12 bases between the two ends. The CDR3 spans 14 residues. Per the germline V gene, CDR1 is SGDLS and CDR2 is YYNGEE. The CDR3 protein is CASSVSDARETQYF. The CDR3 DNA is TGTGCCAGCAGCGTATCTGACGCGAGGGAGACCCAGTACTTC.

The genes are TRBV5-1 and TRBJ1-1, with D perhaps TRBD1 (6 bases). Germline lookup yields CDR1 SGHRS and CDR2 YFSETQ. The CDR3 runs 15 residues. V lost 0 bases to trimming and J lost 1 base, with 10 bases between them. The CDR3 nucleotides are TGCGCCAGCAGCTTGGTAGGGACACCGAACACTGAAGCTTTCTTT. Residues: CASSLVGTPNTEAFF.

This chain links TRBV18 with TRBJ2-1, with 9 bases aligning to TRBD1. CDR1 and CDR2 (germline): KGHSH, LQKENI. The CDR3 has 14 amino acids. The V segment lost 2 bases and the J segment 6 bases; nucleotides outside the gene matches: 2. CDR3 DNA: TGTGCCAGCTCACCAGTGACAGGGGGCAATGAGCAGTTCTTC. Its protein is CASSPVTGGNEQFF. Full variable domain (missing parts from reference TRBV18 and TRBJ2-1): NAGVMQNPRHLVRRRGQEARLRCSPMKGHSHVYWYRQLPEEGLKFMVYLQKENIIDESGMPKERFSAEFPKEGPSILRIQQVVRGDSAAYFCASSPVTGGNEQFFGPGTRLTVL.

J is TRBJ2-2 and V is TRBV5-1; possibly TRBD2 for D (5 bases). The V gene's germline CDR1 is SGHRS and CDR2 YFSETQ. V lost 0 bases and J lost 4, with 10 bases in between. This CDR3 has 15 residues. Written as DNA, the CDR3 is TGCGCCAGCAGCTTGGCCGTTGCGGGCACCGGGGAGCTGTTTTTT. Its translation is CASSLAVAGTGELFF.

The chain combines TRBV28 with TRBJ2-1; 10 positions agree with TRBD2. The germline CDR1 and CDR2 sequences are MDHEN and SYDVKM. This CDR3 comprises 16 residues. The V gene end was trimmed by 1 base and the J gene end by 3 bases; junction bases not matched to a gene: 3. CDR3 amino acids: CASSLLLAGIYNEQFF. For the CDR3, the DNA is TGTGCCAGCAGTTTATTACTAGCGGGGATCTACAATGAGCAGTTCTTC.

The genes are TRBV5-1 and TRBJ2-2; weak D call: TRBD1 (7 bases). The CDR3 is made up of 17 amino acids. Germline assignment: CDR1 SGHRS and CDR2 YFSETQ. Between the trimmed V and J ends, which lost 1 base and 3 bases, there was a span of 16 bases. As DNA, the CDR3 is TGCGCCAGCAGCTTGACCGGCAGGGGGGACTACACCGGGGAGCTGTTTTTT. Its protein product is CASSLTGRGDYTGELFF.

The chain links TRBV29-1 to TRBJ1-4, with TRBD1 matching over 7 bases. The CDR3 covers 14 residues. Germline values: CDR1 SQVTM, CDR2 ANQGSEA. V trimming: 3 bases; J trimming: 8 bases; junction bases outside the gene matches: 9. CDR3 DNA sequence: TGCAGCGTTGATTCGGCCAGGGGGGACGAAAAACTGTTTTTT. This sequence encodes CSVDSARGDEKLFF.

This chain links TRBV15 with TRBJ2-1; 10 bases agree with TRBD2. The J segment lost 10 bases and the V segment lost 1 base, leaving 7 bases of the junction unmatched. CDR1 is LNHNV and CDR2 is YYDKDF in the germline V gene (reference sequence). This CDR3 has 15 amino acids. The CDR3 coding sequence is TGTGCCACCAGCAGAGTAGCGGGGGGAGGTTGGGAGCAGTTCTTC. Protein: CATSRVAGGGWEQFF.

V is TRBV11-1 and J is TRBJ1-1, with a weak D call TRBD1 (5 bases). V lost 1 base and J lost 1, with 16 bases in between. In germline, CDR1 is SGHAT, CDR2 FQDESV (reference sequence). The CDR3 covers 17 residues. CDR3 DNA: TGTGCCAGCAGCTTAGAATCGTTGGGGCTCTCGAACACTGAAGCTTTCTTT. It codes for CASSLESLGLSNTEAFF.

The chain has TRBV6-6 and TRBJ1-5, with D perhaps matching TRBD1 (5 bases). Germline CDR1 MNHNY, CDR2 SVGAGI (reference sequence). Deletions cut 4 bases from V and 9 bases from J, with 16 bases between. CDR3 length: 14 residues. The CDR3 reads CASSSNPRVGPQHF. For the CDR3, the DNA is TGTGCCAGCAGTTCAAACCCCAGGGTCGGGCCCCAGCATTTT.

The CDR3 nucleotides are TGTGCCAGCAGTGCCTGGACGGACGGGGACAATGAGCAGTTCTTC. Its translation is CASSAWTDGDNEQFF. The rearrangement links TRBV25-1 to TRBJ2-1; a weak D match, TRBD2 (5 bases). The CDR3 runs 15 residues. Per the germline V gene, CDR1 is MGHDK and CDR2 is SYGVNS. V lost 4 bases and J 5 bases, leaving 15 bases between the germline ends.

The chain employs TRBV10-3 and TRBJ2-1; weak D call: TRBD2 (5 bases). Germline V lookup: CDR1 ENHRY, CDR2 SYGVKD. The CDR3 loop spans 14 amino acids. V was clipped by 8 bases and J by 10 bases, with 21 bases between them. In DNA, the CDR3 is TGTGCCATCTCAGCCGGCTCAGCCCGAGGGGAGCAGTTCTTC. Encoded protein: CAISAGSARGEQFF.

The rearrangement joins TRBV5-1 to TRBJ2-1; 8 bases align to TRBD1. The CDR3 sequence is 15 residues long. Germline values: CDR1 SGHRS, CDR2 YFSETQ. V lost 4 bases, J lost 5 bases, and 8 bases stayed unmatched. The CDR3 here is CASSPWTGINNEQFF. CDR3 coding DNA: TGCGCCAGCAGCCCATGGACAGGGATAAACAATGAGCAGTTCTTC.

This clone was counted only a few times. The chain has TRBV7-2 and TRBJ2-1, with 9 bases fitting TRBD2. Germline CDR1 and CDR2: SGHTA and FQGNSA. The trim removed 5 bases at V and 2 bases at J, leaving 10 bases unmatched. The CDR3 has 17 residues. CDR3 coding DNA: TGTGCCAGCAGCGCACTGTTGGGCGGGGGGGCCTACAATGAGCAGTTCTTC. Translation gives CASSALLGGGAYNEQFF. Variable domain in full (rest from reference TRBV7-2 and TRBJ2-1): GAGVSQSPSNKVTEKGKDVELRCDPISGHTALYWYRQSLGQGLEFLIYFQGNSAPDKSGLPSDRFSAERTGGSVSTLTIQRTQQEDSAVYLCASSALLGGGAYNEQFFGPGTRLTVL.

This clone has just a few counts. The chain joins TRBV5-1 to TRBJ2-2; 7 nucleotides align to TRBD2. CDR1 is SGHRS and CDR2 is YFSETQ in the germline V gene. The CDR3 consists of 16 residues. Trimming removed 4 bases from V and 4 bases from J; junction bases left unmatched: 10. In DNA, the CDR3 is TGCGCCAGCAGCCCACGGTCGGGGGGTTCCACCGGGGAGCTGTTTTTT. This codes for CASSPRSGGSTGELFF.

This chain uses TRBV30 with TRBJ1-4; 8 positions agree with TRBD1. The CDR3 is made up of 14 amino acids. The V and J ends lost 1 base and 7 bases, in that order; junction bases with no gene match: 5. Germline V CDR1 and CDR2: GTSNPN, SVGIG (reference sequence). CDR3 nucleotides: TGTGCCTGGAGTGAACCGGGACAGGCTGAAAAACTGTTTTTT. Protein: CAWSEPGQAEKLFF.